This T cell receptor (beta chain) stems from a study of CD4+ T cells in melanoma. Study-level results: Neoantigen-specific CD4+ T cells in melanoma reportedly had diverse differentiation states.

As for this clone: The antigen remains unidentified.

Assay used: immunoSEQ multiplex PCR; TCRdb lists only in-frame clones, some missing. The sample has 7,500 to 10,000 clones, around 79% seen once. The ends were cut back, 3 bases at V and 4 bases at J, with 12 bases in the middle. Germline CDR1 and CDR2: MDHEN and SYDVKM. The CDR3 loop spans 14 amino acids. This TCR came from a human donor with melanoma. The sequencing sample was made of cells from a culture (not recorded whether cultured in vitro). The chain joins TRBV28 to TRBJ1-2, with D possibly being TRBD1 (6 bases). CDR3 region: CASSLRGASYGYTF. CDR3 DNA sequence: TGTGCCAGCAGTTTGCGGGGGGCCAGCTATGGCTACACCTTC.